This TCR beta chain was recorded in a study of T cell clonotyping in hematopoietic cell transplantation. Whole-study context: Pretransplant recipient samples were taken after cytoreduction.

TCRdb's copy holds only in-frame clones and misses some; the assay was immunoSEQ multiplex PCR. The sample shows thousands of clones, 90% to 97% of them seen only once. The germline V gene encodes CDR1 MGHRA and CDR2 YSYEKL. The CDR3 is 14 residues long. The V gene lost 4 bases and the J gene lost 1 base, with 8 bases spanning the gap. In regard to this clone: Antigen: not known.

The time point here: recipient sample about 28 days before transplant, after cytoreduction. Whole-study results and caveats: After transplant, recipient diversity fell while pathologically expanded clonotypes grew through day 180. At the given depth, recipient repertoires were over 95% de novo clonotypes.

This TCR was sampled from a woman in her fifties or sixties with chronic myeloid leukemia. Some clones in this sample may be carry-over from other donors' samples. The sequencing here drew on peripheral blood mononuclear cells, taken before stem cell transplant. The chain carries TRBV4-1 and TRBJ1-5; D is ambiguous. CDR3 nucleotides: TGCGCCAGCAGCCTGCACACGAGCAATCAGCCCCAGCATTTT. It is translated as CASSLHTSNQPQHF.